This TCR beta chain was captured in a study of shared clonotypes between healthy human individuals. The overall study: Each donor had three CD4 naive, three CD4 memory, two CD8 naive and one CD8 memory plate. Notes on the study in general: Non-shared clonotypes were found to have lower generation probabilities than the clonotypes that were shared by all four of the sorted-subset donors. Although depth was large, rarefaction showed that sequencing of the sorted subsets was incomplete. Estimated richness was generally greater in naive than memory subsets.

Method: immunoSEQ multiplex PCR; TCRdb's copy keeps in-frame clones and lacks some. The sample shows under 350,000 clones, around nine tenths of them seen only once. Turning to this clone: Its antigen is not identified.

The V gene lost 1 base and the J gene lost 8 bases, with 18 bases spanning the gap. The CDR3 length is 15 residues. Germline CDR1 reads SGHDT; CDR2 reads YYEEEE. This clonotype originated in a man younger than 35 in good health. The J gene is TRBJ1-2, the V gene TRBV5-6; D is undetermined. The material sequenced was memory CD8+ T cells sorted from blood. Subset denoted: CD45RO+ cells pooled with CCR7-negative TemRA cells. The CDR3: CASSLLPGPRGGYTF. The CDR3 coding sequence is TGTGCCAGCAGCTTGCTTCCGGGCCCCCGAGGGGGCTACACCTTC. Variable domain in full (rest from reference TRBV5-6 and TRBJ1-2): DAGVTQSPTHLIKTRGQQVTLRCSPKSGHDTVSWYQQALGQGPQFIFQYYEEEERQRGNFPDRFSGHQFPNYSSELNVNALLLGDSALYLCASSLLPGPRGGYTFGSGTRLTVV.